This entry features one T cell receptor beta chain sequence. Given the absence of the conserved phenylalanine or tryptophan at the CDR3 end, a read error is likely. TCRdb reprocessed the PCR reads with MiXCR, giving one entry per CDR3 protein. This sample has over 550,000 distinct CDR3 sequences, with around 25% found just once. The sample comes from a study of molecular identifiers for immune sequencing clone quantification. The CDR3 covers 13 residues. The ends were cut back, 3 bases at V and 4 bases at J, with 9 bases in the middle. Germline V CDR1 and CDR2: SEHNR, FQNEAQ (reference sequence). The chain joins TRBV7-9 to TRBJ1-2; D possibly corresponds to TRBD1 (6 bases). This sequence was found in a human donor in good health. Some libraries in this study had Jurkat cell RNA spiked in. Sequences were obtained from naive CD8+ T cells from blood, with Jurkat cell RNA spiked in. This sample's subset: FACS-sorted CD8+CD4-CCR7+CD45RA+ naive T cells. This CDR3 is CASSLNRAYGYTI. For the CDR3, the DNA is TGTGCCAGCAGCTTGAACAGGGCCTATGGCTACACCATC.